A selection of T cell receptor beta chains follows, all from one sample in a study of shared clonotypes between healthy human individuals. Generated by immunoSEQ multiplex PCR, the TCRdb table keeps only in-frame clones and is missing some. This sample yields some 2,500,000 clones, of which approximately 93% are seen a single time; around 0.37% belongs to the top ten. Sequencing was done on a sample of naive CD4+ T cells from PBMCs. These TCRs come from a man aged 18 to 30 in good health. Some clones in this sample may be carry-over from other donors' samples. Each CDR3 is given with its conserved first and last residue. A D gene is named only where the DNA matches it firmly. Clone size is stated in some rows and not others, as once, few, many or a class when expanded.

D gene	J gene	V gene	clone size	CDR3 protein	CDR3 DNA
NA	TRBJ1-4	TRBV5-1	once	CASSFSGTATNEKLFF	TGCGCCAGCAGCTTTTCCGGAACTGCAACTAATGAAAAACTGTTTTTT
TRBD2	TRBJ2-1	TRBV4-2	NA	CASSLGLAGAFYNEQFF	TGTGCCAGCAGCCTGGGACTAGCGGGGGCCTTCTACAATGAGCAGTTCTTC
NA	TRBJ1-4	TRBV5-4	NA	CASSSGGLIDEKLFF	TGTGCCAGCAGCTCGGGAGGGCTTATTGATGAAAAACTGTTTTTT
NA	TRBJ2-5	TRBV5-1	NA	CASGGTLETQYF	TGCGCCAGCGGCGGGACTTTGGAGACCCAGTACTTC
NA	TRBJ1-2	TRBV20-1	few	CSASGGYTF	TGCAGTGCTAGCGGTGGCTACACCTTC
NA	TRBJ2-7	TRBV7-6	NA	CASSLRDAAYEQYF	TGTGCCAGCAGCTTGCGGGACGCCGCCTACGAGCAGTACTTC
NA	TRBJ1-1	TRBV7-8	NA	CASSFGTVNTEAFF	TGTGCCAGCAGCTTCGGGACGGTGAACACTGAAGCTTTCTTT
NA	TRBJ2-7	TRBV9	NA	CASSVGSLASGSYEQYF	TGTGCCAGCAGCGTAGGCTCTCTTGCCAGTGGCTCCTACGAGCAGTACTTC
NA	TRBJ1-6	TRBV2	NA	CASSGGIGSPLHF	TGTGCCAGCAGTGGGGGAATAGGTTCACCCCTCCACTTT
NA	TRBJ2-5	TRBV18	NA	CASSPMTGTRETQYF	TGTGCCAGCTCACCGATGACAGGGACTCGGGAGACCCAGTACTTC
TRBD1	TRBJ2-1	TRBV7-9	NA	CASSLALSPTGRDEQFF	TGTGCCAGCAGCTTAGCCCTATCGCCGACAGGGCGCGATGAGCAGTTCTTC
TRBD2	TRBJ2-1	TRBV14	NA	CASSQVSGSSQFF	TGTGCCAGCAGCCAAGTAAGCGGGAGTTCGCAGTTCTTC
NA	TRBJ1-1	TRBV9	NA	CASSVDLRNTEAFF	TGTGCCAGCAGCGTAGATCTGAGGAACACTGAAGCTTTCTTT
NA	TRBJ2-3	TRBV4-1	NA	CASSQDDGRNYFGTQYF	TGCGCCAGCAGCCAAGACGACGGCCGCAATTACTTCGGTACGCAGTATTTT
NA	TRBJ2-1	TRBV18	NA	CASSPPGAGSYNEQFF	TGTGCCAGCTCACCACCGGGGGCGGGTTCATACAATGAGCAGTTCTTC
NA	TRBJ1-4	TRBV28	NA	CATWGRTFNEKLFF	TGTGCCACTTGGGGTCGGACTTTTAATGAAAAACTGTTTTTT
NA	TRBJ2-5	TRBV7-6	NA	CASSLGDGYQETQYF	TGTGCCAGCAGCTTAGGAGACGGCTACCAAGAGACCCAGTACTTC
NA	TRBJ1-2	TRBV6-5	NA	CASTPYRKGYGYTF	TGTGCCAGCACCCCGTACAGGAAAGGCTATGGCTACACCTTC
NA	TRBJ2-1	TRBV28	NA	CASSPLGSAYNEQFF	TGTGCCAGCAGTCCCCTTGGGTCGGCCTACAATGAGCAGTTCTTC
NA	TRBJ2-1	TRBV7-3	NA	CASSRTGSYNEQFF	TGTGCCAGCAGCCGAACAGGGTCCTACAATGAGCAGTTCTTC
NA	TRBJ2-6	TRBV5-6	NA	CASSHGTRGANVLTF	TGTGCCAGCAGCCACGGAACAAGAGGGGCCAACGTCCTGACTTTC
NA	TRBJ1-4	TRBV15	NA	CATSRGGGYEKLFF	TGTGCCACCAGCAGAGGAGGGGGGTATGAAAAACTGTTTTTT
TRBD1	TRBJ1-3	TRBV6-5	NA	CASSYLRTGGNTIYF	TGTGCCAGCAGTTACCTCCGGACAGGGGGAAACACCATATATTTT
TRBD2	TRBJ2-1	TRBV5-1	once	CASSLGAGRNNEQFF	TGCGCCAGCAGCTTGGGAGCGGGACGAAACAATGAGCAGTTCTTC
NA	TRBJ2-3	TRBV9	NA	CASSRGRPTDTQYF	TGTGCCAGCAGCCGGGGACGGCCCACAGATACGCAGTATTTT
NA	TRBJ2-3	TRBV7-3	NA	CASSLGTGTDTQYF	TGTGCCAGCAGCTTAGGGACTGGCACAGATACGCAGTATTTT
NA	TRBJ1-5	TRBV20-1	NA	CSASQGGAQHF	TGCAGTGCTAGTCAAGGCGGTGCCCAGCATTTT
TRBD1	TRBJ1-5	TRBV28	NA	CASSPWTGGGDQPQHF	TGTGCCAGCAGTCCATGGACAGGGGGGGGAGATCAGCCCCAGCATTTT
NA	TRBJ1-5	TRBV6-6	NA	CASSPGGAQHF	TGTGCCAGCAGCCCGGGGGGAGCCCAGCATTTT
TRBD1	TRBJ2-2	TRBV2	NA	CASSTGQAFAGELFF	TGTGCCAGCAGCACGGGACAGGCGTTTGCCGGGGAGCTGTTTTTT
NA	TRBJ2-1	TRBV4-2	NA	CASSQVARSTYNEQFF	TGTGCCAGCAGCCAAGTTGCTAGGTCGACCTACAATGAGCAGTTCTTC
TRBD1	TRBJ2-1	TRBV5-1	NA	CASAASGQVYNEQFF	TGCGCCAGCGCCGCCTCCGGACAGGTCTACAATGAGCAGTTCTTC
TRBD2	TRBJ2-1	TRBV2	NA	CASSDGLAGGWEQFF	TGTGCCAGCAGTGACGGACTAGCGGGAGGTTGGGAGCAGTTCTTC
TRBD2	TRBJ2-2	TRBV5-1	NA	CASSLLLAGTGELFF	TGCGCCAGCAGCTTACTACTAGCGGGAACCGGGGAGCTGTTTTTT
TRBD1	TRBJ2-7	TRBV6-5	NA	CASREQGTPYEQYF	TGTGCCAGCAGGGAACAGGGGACCCCCTACGAGCAGTACTTC
NA	TRBJ1-4	TRBV5-8	NA	CASSLAAAASQKLFF	TGTGCCAGCAGCTTGGCCGCGGCCGCCTCTCAAAAACTGTTTTTT
TRBD1	TRBJ2-1	TRBV5-1	NA	CASSPRGQVNEQFF	TGCGCCAGCAGCCCTAGGGGACAGGTGAATGAGCAGTTCTTC
TRBD1	TRBJ2-1	TRBV15	NA	CATSRGGRGQSDEQFF	TGTGCCACCAGCAGAGGAGGCAGGGGGCAATCCGATGAGCAGTTCTTC
NA	TRBJ2-2	TRBV9	NA	CASSVGRDTGELFF	TGTGCCAGCAGCGTAGGCAGGGACACCGGGGAGCTGTTTTTT
TRBD1	TRBJ2-7	TRBV28	NA	CATETSGTASYEQYF	TGTGCCACCGAGACTTCCGGGACAGCCTCCTACGAGCAGTACTTC
NA	TRBJ2-3	TRBV6-4	NA	CASSVRIDADTQYF	TGTGCCAGCAGTGTTAGGATCGACGCAGATACGCAGTATTTT
NA	TRBJ1-3	TRBV28	NA	CASSLLVSPGNTIYF	TGTGCCAGCAGTTTACTGGTTTCCCCTGGAAACACCATATATTTT